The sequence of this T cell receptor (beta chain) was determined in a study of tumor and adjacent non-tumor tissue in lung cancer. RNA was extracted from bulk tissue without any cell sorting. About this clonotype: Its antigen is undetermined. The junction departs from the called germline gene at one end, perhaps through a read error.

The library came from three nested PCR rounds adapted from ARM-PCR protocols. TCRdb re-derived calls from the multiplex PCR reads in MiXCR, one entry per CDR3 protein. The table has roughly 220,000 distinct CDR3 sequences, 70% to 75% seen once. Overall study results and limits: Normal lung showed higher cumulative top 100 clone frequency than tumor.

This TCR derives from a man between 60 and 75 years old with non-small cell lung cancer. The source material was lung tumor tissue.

CDR3 DNA sequence: TGTGCCAGTAGTCCTCTCGCGGGACAGGGGGATCATCAGCCCCATCATTTT. Translation gives CASSPLAGQGDHQPHHF. This chain connects TRBV19 to TRBJ1-5, with 11 bases lining up with TRBD1. CDR1 is LNHDA and CDR2 is SQIVND in the germline V gene (reference sequence). This CDR3 is built from 17 residues. Looking up the rest from reference TRBV19 and TRBJ1-5 gives the full variable domain: DGGITQSPKYLFRKEGQNVTLSCEQNLNHDAMYWYRQDPGQGLRLIYYSQIVNDFQKGDIAEGYSVSREKKESFPLTVTSAQKNPTAFYLCASSPLAGQGDHQPHHFGDGTRLSIL.